The clone carrying this TCR beta chain was observed a handful of times. The sample originates from a study of blood T cell repertoires in COVID-19. On the study more broadly: Acute and convalescent COVID-19 samples came from the United States, Italy and Spain. In each case, the material was cDNA or gDNA derived from T cells, B-cell-depleted T cells, or PBMCs.

This CDR3 spans 18 amino acids. The J segment lost 7 bases and the V segment lost 3 bases, leaving 16 bases of the junction unmatched. Germline CDR1 and CDR2: LGHDT and YNNKEL (reference sequence). Per the study methods: Estimated nucleated cell counts came from reference gene primer amplification. Method: immunoSEQ multiplex PCR; TCRdb's copy keeps in-frame clones and lacks some. The D gene and trimming were derived from the DNA, and the V and J assignments and clone size from that table. Among some 56,000 clones listed, 73% were seen once. Sequenced: peripheral blood. The chain has TRBV3-1 (or the pseudogene TRBV3-2) and TRBJ2-2, with 8 bases lining up with TRBD1. The clonotype originates from a woman aged 50 to 60 with active or convalescent COVID-19. CDR3 in DNA: TGTGCCAGCAGCCATATGGTCCCAGGGGGCGTTGGTAACGGGGAGCTGTTTTTT. It translates to CASSHMVPGGVGNGELFF.